The clone carrying this TCR beta chain came up a few times. The antigen is not known. The PCR was carried out with 60 Vbeta primers and 13 Jbeta primers. The table came from immunoSEQ multiplex PCR; TCRdb's copy has only in-frame clones and leaves some out. This repertoire shows 150,000 to 200,000 clones, around 90% found once; its top ten account for around 0.93%. The V and J ends lost 2 bases and 2 bases respectively, with 12 bases between them. Germline lookup yields CDR1 LNHNV and CDR2 YYDKDF (reference sequence). The CDR3 sequence is 15 residues long. These data belong to a study of cytomegalovirus exposure and HLA in healthy donors. Study-wide results and caveats: Accounts indicate the classifier identified cytomegalovirus status with strong specificity and sensitivity.

The receptor's source is a woman aged 25 to 39 in good health and CMV-seronegative. This rearrangement joins TRBV15 to TRBJ1-1; D possibly corresponds to TRBD1 (5 bases). Specimen: PBMCs. The CDR3 protein is CATSRPGALNTEAFF. The CDR3 DNA follows: TGTGCCACCAGCAGACCTGGGGCCCTCAACACTGAAGCTTTCTTT.